Listed below are T cell receptor beta chains from one sample, sequenced in a study of shared clonotypes between healthy human individuals. Sequencing used immunoSEQ multiplex PCR; TCRdb keeps in-frame clones, though not all of them. The sample includes under 2,000,000 clones, just under 95% of them seen just once. Sequencing was carried out using naive CD8+ T cells sorted from blood. These receptors were taken from a man between 18 and 29 years old in good health. Each CDR3 is given with its conserved first and last residue. Each record gives: J gene, D gene, CDR3 length, clone size, V gene, CDR3 DNA, CDR3 protein. A D gene is named only where the DNA matches it firmly. Only part of the rows carry a size: once, few, many, or a class if the clone is expanded.

TRBJ2-2,TRBD1,15,NA,TRBV10-2,TGCGCCAGCAGTCCCGGGACAGGCTATACCGGGGAGCTGTTTTTT,CASSPGTGYTGELFF
TRBJ2-3,NA,12,NA,TRBV7-9,TGTGCCAGCAGCTCCTTACCGGATACGCAGTATTTT,CASSSLPDTQYF
TRBJ2-7,NA,13,NA,TRBV27,TGTGCCAGCAGTTTTCAGGCGTCCTACGAGCAGTACTTC,CASSFQASYEQYF
TRBJ2-3,NA,17,NA,TRBV11-1,TGTGCCAGCAGCTCGTGGAGGGGGGACAGCTACACAGATACGCAGTATTTT,CASSSWRGDSYTDTQYF
TRBJ1-4,NA,15,NA,TRBV30,TGTGCCTGGGACGGTTACAGGGAGGGCGATGAAAAACTGTTTTTT,CAWDGYREGDEKLFF
TRBJ2-2,NA,14,NA,TRBV29-1,TGCAGCGCCACGACCGGGGCAAGCACCGGGGAGCTGTTTTTT,CSATTGASTGELFF
TRBJ1-4,NA,15,NA,TRBV5-5,TGTGCCAGCAGCAGGTTAGGGAATCTAGATGAAAAACTGTTTTTT,CASSRLGNLDEKLFF
TRBJ2-7,NA,12,few,TRBV27,TGTGCCAGCAGTTTACAGGGCTACGAGCAGTACTTC,CASSLQGYEQYF
TRBJ2-1,TRBD2,17,once,TRBV7-9,TGTGCCAGCAGCTTAGGTCTAGCGGGCCTATATTACAATGAGCAGTTCTTC,CASSLGLAGLYYNEQFF
TRBJ1-6,NA,13,NA,TRBV29-1,TGCAGCGTTGAAATTGGCAGGGGATCACCCCTCCACTTT,CSVEIGRGSPLHF
TRBJ2-5,TRBD2,15,NA,TRBV5-5,TGTGCCAGCAGCCTCGGGACTAGCGATGGAGAGACCCAGTACTTC,CASSLGTSDGETQYF
TRBJ1-5,NA,13,NA,TRBV7-9,TGTGCCAGCAGCTCGACTTCATATCAGCCCCAGCATTTT,CASSSTSYQPQHF
TRBJ2-7,NA,14,NA,TRBV27,TGTGCCAGCAGTTTAAAACGGATCGGCTACGAGCAGTACTTC,CASSLKRIGYEQYF
TRBJ2-1,NA,17,NA,TRBV10-2,TGCGCCAGCAGTGACATGGGGTGGGACGGGGAATACAATGAGCAGTTCTTC,CASSDMGWDGEYNEQFF
TRBJ2-5,NA,13,NA,TRBV6-5,TGTGCCAGCTGTCGAGGAGGTCAAGGGACCCAGTACTTC,CASCRGGQGTQYF
TRBJ2-7,NA,13,NA,TRBV29-1,TGCAGCGTTGAAGAGGGGCAGGGATACGAGCAGTACTTC,CSVEEGQGYEQYF
TRBJ2-7,NA,14,NA,TRBV5-1,TGCGCCAGCAGCTTGGAAGACAGGTCGTACGAGCAGTACTTC,CASSLEDRSYEQYF
TRBJ2-5,TRBD2,15,NA,TRBV28,TGTGCCAGCACCGCTAGCGGGGGTTTCCAAGAGACCCAGTACTTC,CASTASGGFQETQYF
TRBJ2-3,TRBD1,15,NA,TRBV5-4,TGTGCCAGCAGCCCGGGGACAGGGCGCACAGATACGCAGTATTTT,CASSPGTGRTDTQYF
TRBJ2-7,NA,14,NA,TRBV10-3,TGTGCCATCAAGGGGCAGGGTAGCTCCTACGAGCAGTACTTC,CAIKGQGSSYEQYF
TRBJ1-1,TRBD1,15,NA,TRBV30,TGTGCCTGGACCTCCTTGGCCAGGGGGGACACTGAAGCTTTCTTT,CAWTSLARGDTEAFF
TRBJ2-7,NA,13,NA,TRBV11-2,TGTGCCAGCAGCTCGACCAATCGCTACGAGCAGTACTTC,CASSSTNRYEQYF
TRBJ2-1,NA,15,NA,TRBV7-8,TGTGCCAGCAGCCGAAGCCTCGTACACGACAATGAGCAGTTCTTC,CASSRSLVHDNEQFF
TRBJ2-1,NA,12,NA,TRBV5-6,TGTGCCAGCAGCTGGGGAGACAATGAGCAGTTCTTC,CASSWGDNEQFF
TRBJ1-5,NA,13,NA,TRBV2,TGTGCCAGCAAGCGATCTAGCAATCAGCCCCAGCATTTT,CASKRSSNQPQHF
TRBJ2-1,TRBD2,16,NA,TRBV13,TGTGCCAGCAGCGCCGCGACTAGCGGGAGTGGCAATGAGCAGTTCTTC,CASSAATSGSGNEQFF
TRBJ2-5,NA,15,NA,TRBV27,TGTGCCAGCAGTTTATCCCGGGGCATTAGGGAGACCCAGTACTTC,CASSLSRGIRETQYF
TRBJ2-1,TRBD2,18,NA,TRBV25-1,TGTGCCAGCAGTCACCCCCCGTGGCGGGAGGGCGAGTACAATGAGCAGTTCTTC,CASSHPPWREGEYNEQFF
TRBJ2-7,NA,13,NA,TRBV11-2,TGTGCCAGCAGCTTCGAGACGGGATACGAGCAGTACTTC,CASSFETGYEQYF
TRBJ1-3,NA,16,NA,TRBV5-4,TGTGCCAGCAGCACGACAAGGAGGGTCTCTGGAAACACCATATATTTT,CASSTTRRVSGNTIYF
TRBJ2-2,NA,16,NA,TRBV2,TGTGCCAGCAGTGACTCGGGGATGCCGAACACCGGGGAGCTGTTTTTT,CASSDSGMPNTGELFF
TRBJ2-1,TRBD2,15,NA,TRBV7-9,TGTGCCAGCCCCGATCAAACGGCGGGGGAAAATGAGCAGTTCTTC,CASPDQTAGENEQFF
TRBJ1-5,NA,15,NA,TRBV10-3,TGTGCCATATCCGAAGATCGGGGGCGAGATCAGCCCCAGCATTTT,CAISEDRGRDQPQHF
TRBJ2-1,TRBD2,15,NA,TRBV13,TGTGCCAGCACCCATAGCGGGGGGCCCTACAATGAGCAGTTCTTC,CASTHSGGPYNEQFF
TRBJ1-2,NA,15,NA,TRBV2,TGTGCCAGCAGTGAAGCGGCAGGGAGCCACTATGGCTACACCTTC,CASSEAAGSHYGYTF